Described below is a single T cell receptor beta chain sequence and its context. A few counts support this clonotype. No antigen is known for it. No qualities accompany the bases; no much larger clone lies one base away. This sample is drawn from a study of T cell repertoires in cytomegalovirus infection (dated by TCRdb to the late 2010s). For the study in its entirety: Alongside well-studied HLA-B-restricted epitopes, the peptide stimulations were aimed at recently identified HLA-C-restricted CMV epitopes, whose presentation resists viral immunomodulation. Donor HLA type was relevant to the analysis, as public TCR beta signatures indicated carriage of CMV infection together with the matching HLA type. General conclusions and limits of the study: The ex vivo response was dominated by HLA-C-restricted CMV-specific TCR beta clonotypes, and the single most frequent clonotype in two of eight donors was supplied by these HLA-C-restricted clonotypes. In both this cohort and an independent roughly 400-donor cohort, the cumulative frequency of public TCR beta family members distinguished carriers of CMV infection plus the relevant HLA type.

The intended sense of this specimen's treatment or condition label: in vitro stimulation with specific CMV peptide epitopes to enrich CMV-specific T cells. CDR1 and CDR2 (LNHDA, SQIVND) derive from the germline V gene (reference sequence). Relative to germline, V is 3 bases shorter and J is 4 bases shorter, with 13 bases between their ends. There are 15 amino acids in the CDR3, from cysteine to phenylalanine inclusive. Only the CDR3 DNA is retained, 45 bases long and in frame from the first base. Sequencing took place on an Illumina HiSeq 1500. Through fastp at Q25 and MiXCR, TCRdb rebuilt clones from the public reads, retaining in-frame beta chains. CDR3 protein sequences are deduplicated, and each keeps its most common genes and DNA. Present in this sample are around 710,000 distinct CDR3 sequences, about 28% of which were seen just once. Roughly 13% of the sample is taken by the ten largest.

This receptor was taken from a human donor in good health (CMV status not recorded). Some clones in this sample may be carry-over from other donors' samples. The input for sequencing was cultured CD8+ T cells from PBMCs, taken from culture after CMV antigen stimulation. The chain couples TRBV19 to TRBJ2-1; TRBD2 might be the D gene, on 6 matching bases. The CDR3 region reads CASSIYSGVYNEQFF. The DNA reads TGTGCCAGTAGTATTTATAGCGGCGTTTACAATGAGCAGTTCTTC.